This T cell receptor (beta chain) is from a study of T cell responses to AZD1222 COVID-19 vaccine. Study details: Pooling covered second doses at about 4 or about 12 weeks. Study outcomes and limitations: Seropositivity was recorded at baseline in only a handful of AZD1222 recipients.

Assay used: immunoSEQ multiplex PCR; TCRdb lists only in-frame clones, some missing. The sample has some 120,000 clones, 92% seen once. On this clone: Its matching antigen is unknown.

Specimen: peripheral blood, collected on day 0 of AZD1222 vaccination. The source is an adult in good health.

CDR3 DNA sequence: TGTGCCAGCAGTTACTCGGGGCCAGTGAACACTGAAGCTTTCTTT. This translates into CASSYSGPVNTEAFF. The V and J genes are TRBV6-5 and TRBJ1-1, with a possible D match to TRBD1 (5 bases). Trimming took off 0 bases at V and 0 bases at J, with 8 bases between the two ends. The germline CDR1 and CDR2 sequences are MNHEY and SVGAGI. The CDR3 consists of 15 residues.